This paragraph covers one T cell receptor beta chain sequence. This sample was included in a study of T cell changes during pregnancy in multiple sclerosis. Germline loops: CDR1 SGDLS, CDR2 YYNGEE. This CDR3 has 13 amino acids. Deletions cut 4 bases from V and 1 base from J, with 8 bases between. Profiling relied on immunoSEQ multiplex PCR, and the TCRdb table lists in-frame clones only, not all of them. The data contain about 79,000 clones, just under 95% of them singletons. Source: peripheral blood, taken in the second trimester of pregnancy. The source is a female donor in good health, enrolled as a control in a pregnancy study. V gene TRBV9 combines with J gene TRBJ1-1; D unclear. The CDR3 DNA reads as TGTGCCAGCAGCTCGGAGCGGAACACTGAAGCTTTCTTT. Protein sequence: CASSSERNTEAFF.